This TCR beta chain was recorded in a study of cytomegalovirus exposure and HLA in healthy donors. The study, taken as a whole, reports: Researchers had no immune exposure information except CMV serostatus available. Analysis performed later found roughly 17,000 TCR beta sequences associated with HLA alleles at 0.05 false discovery rate. Later work found most CMV-associated TCR beta chains apparently HLA-restricted.

Primers for the PCR totalled 60 Vbeta and 13 Jbeta. The table came from immunoSEQ multiplex PCR; TCRdb's copy has only in-frame clones and leaves some out. The repertoire holds roughly 150,000 clones, 65% to 80% seen once, with roughly 4.5% in the top ten. A note on this clone: Antigen specificity is unknown.

The CDR3 runs 16 residues. V was trimmed by 6 bases and J by 1 base, leaving 16 bases between them. Germline values: CDR1 MDHEN, CDR2 SYDVKM. This chain joins TRBV28 and TRBJ1-5; D is possibly TRBD1 (6 bases). Sample: PBMCs. The clonotype was recovered from a man between 18 and 35 years old in good health and CMV-seropositive. The CDR3 DNA is TGTGCCAGCAGCCTGGCAGGGGAAGGGAGCAATCAGCCCCAGCATTTT. The encoded protein is CASSLAGEGSNQPQHF.